The 25 T cell receptor beta chains presented below share a single source sample, sequenced in a study of blood T cells in healthy people across ages. With a J-beta primer mix and a sample-barcoded 5' primer, a second PCR ran about 7 to 12 cycles. TCRdb called the 5' RACE reads again in MiXCR, with one record for every CDR3 protein. Among under 1 million distinct CDR3 sequences listed, roughly 44% were seen once. The sample consisted of blood. These receptors were collected from a man in his 60s in good health.

Remarks on this clonotype: A read error may produce the germline difference seen at one junction end. The chain recombines TRBV12-3 or TRBV12-4 with TRBJ2-5; weak D call: TRBD1 (8 bases). CDR3 size: 14 residues. The CDR3 region has the DNA TGTGCCGGCAGTTCCACAGGGGGGGATGAGACCCAGTACTTC. Translating gives CAGSSTGGDETQYF.

The table lists this clonotype with a few counts. This chain connects TRBV20-1 to TRBJ2-7; D tentatively fits TRBD1 or TRBD2 (6 bases each). V was pared by 6 bases and J by 2 bases, with 14 bases between. There are 13 residues in the CDR3. CDR1 is DFQATT and CDR2 is SNEGSKA in the germline V gene (reference sequence). The CDR3 sequence: CSAPGGGAYEQYF. In DNA, the CDR3 is TGCAGTGCCCCCGGGGGCGGGGCCTACGAGCAGTACTTC.

Only a few counts were recorded for this clonotype. The chain has TRBV27 and TRBJ2-1; D remains unclear. V lost 4 bases and J 0 bases, leaving 10 bases between the germline ends. Germline V gene lookup returns CDR1 MNHEY and CDR2 SMNVEV (reference sequence). The CDR3 has 15 residues. For the CDR3, the DNA is TGTGCCAGCAGTTCCTCAGATGTCTCCTACAATGAGCAGTTCTTC. Translating it yields CASSSSDVSYNEQFF.

The chain has TRBV5-1 and TRBJ2-3; 7 bases are a match to TRBD1. With 4 bases clipped from V and 7 bases from J, the junction kept 12 bases outside the gene matches. This CDR3 is built from 15 residues. CDR1 SGHRS and CDR2 YFSETQ come from the germline V gene. The chain's CDR3 is CASSRRQGQTNTQYF. The CDR3 nucleotides read TGCGCCAGCAGCCGACGACAGGGACAGACTAATACGCAGTATTTT.

This clonotype has just a few counts. Germline and junction disagree at one end, which may indicate a read error. This chain connects TRBV27 to TRBJ1-6; D is unresolved. The CDR3 runs 15 residues. CDR1 is MNHEY and CDR2 is SMNVEV in the germline V gene (reference sequence). The CDR3 nucleotides read TGTGTCAGCAGTCTCAAGGCCCCCTATAATTCACCCCTCCACTTT. Translated, it gives CVSSLKAPYNSPLHF.

This clonotype was counted a few times. The chain links TRBV4-3 to TRBJ2-5; 8 bases are a match to TRBD2. Germline loops: CDR1 LGHNA, CDR2 YSLEER. V dropped 0 bases and J dropped 11; count of bases not matched to a gene: 11. This CDR3 spans 15 amino acids. The CDR3 spells CASSQDTSGGGEQYF. Here the CDR3 DNA reads TGCGCCAGCAGCCAAGATACCAGCGGGGGCGGTGAGCAGTACTTC.

This clonotype came up many times. The V and J genes are TRBV29-1 and TRBJ2-3, with TRBD1 matching 8 bases. CDR1 and CDR2 from the germline V gene are SQVTM and ANQGSEA. J lost 3 bases, V lost 6 bases, and 5 bases had no gene match. The length of the CDR3 is 13 residues. The CDR3 spells CSVRTGLTDTQYF. CDR3 DNA: TGCAGCGTCCGGACAGGGCTGACAGATACGCAGTATTTT.

V usage is TRBV7-2 and J usage is TRBJ2-1, with 10 bases lining up with TRBD2. This CDR3 is built from 16 residues. J gave up 4 bases and V 10 bases, and 13 bases lay outside the gene matches. Germline CDR1 and CDR2: SGHTA and FQGNSA. The CDR3 protein is CATARSGGAQYNEQFF. The DNA for the CDR3 is TGTGCCACAGCGAGGAGCGGGGGGGCGCAGTACAATGAGCAGTTCTTC.

The CDR3 DNA reads as TGCAGTGCTACCCTCGTCGGAGCACCCGAGCAGTTCTTC. It codes for CSATLVGAPEQFF. The chain is built from TRBV20-1 and TRBJ2-1; D is undetermined. Germline V gene lookup returns CDR1 DFQATT and CDR2 SNEGSKA (reference sequence). The CDR3 loop spans 13 amino acids. The germline V and J ends were trimmed by 4 bases and 10 bases, with 17 bases remaining between them.

The chain employs TRBV7-9 and TRBJ2-1, with 10 bases fitting TRBD1. The V gene end was trimmed by 4 bases and the J gene end by 7 bases; junction bases not matched to a gene: 7. The CDR3 has 15 amino acids. Germline assignment: CDR1 SEHNR and CDR2 FQNEAQ (reference sequence). CDR3 loop: CASSSLQDRGNEQFF. CDR3 in DNA: TGTGCCAGCAGCTCCCTACAGGACAGGGGGAATGAGCAGTTCTTC.

The chain carries TRBV25-1 and TRBJ1-1, with a tentative D call TRBD1 (6 bases). Germline-derived CDR1 and CDR2 are MGHDK and SYGVNS. V shed 2 bases and J shed 1 base, with 11 bases lying between them. The CDR3 length is 15 residues. Here the CDR3 reads CASSESGRGNTEAFF. The CDR3 DNA reads TGTGCCAGCAGTGAAAGCGGCAGGGGGAACACTGAAGCTTTCTTT.

The V call is TRBV4-3, the J call TRBJ2-3; D is undetermined. With 0 bases removed from V and 4 bases from J, the gap between germline ends came to 8 bases. From germline, CDR1 is LGHNA and CDR2 YSLEER. The CDR3 length is 14 residues. CDR3 sequence (DNA): TGCGCCAGCAGCCAAGACCAGTGGGCAGATACGCAGTATTTT. This sequence encodes CASSQDQWADTQYF.

This clonotype was observed a handful of times. The chain couples TRBV4-1 to TRBJ2-7; D perhaps matches TRBD2 (7 bases). The end of the DNA fits TRBJ2-5 better, so the J call may be wrong. The CDR3 consists of 15 residues. CDR1 and CDR2 from the germline V gene are MGHRA and YSYEKL. The CDR3 here is CASSQLSGGVETQYF. Written as DNA, the CDR3 is TGCGCCAGCAGCCAATTATCGGGGGGCGTTGAGACCCAGTACTTC.

The chain uses TRBV25-1 and TRBJ2-1; the match to TRBD1 covers 9 bases. In germline, CDR1 is MGHDK, CDR2 SYGVNS. V lost 7 bases and J lost 1; bases outside the gene matches: 2. The CDR3 runs 14 residues. The CDR3 protein is CASTGQGSYNEQFF. CDR3 DNA sequence: TGTGCCAGCACGGGACAGGGATCCTACAATGAGCAGTTCTTC. Filled out from reference TRBV25-1 and TRBJ2-1, the complete variable domain reads EADIYQTPRYLVIGTGKKITLECSQTMGHDKMYWYQQDPGMELHLIHYSYGVNSTEKGDLSSESTVSRIRTEHFPLTLESARPSHTSQYLCASTGQGSYNEQFFGPGTRLTVL.

V gene TRBV3-1 combines with J gene TRBJ1-4; D perhaps matches TRBD1 (5 bases). V was shortened by 7 bases and J by 4 bases, with 16 bases between the two germline ends. The V gene's germline CDR1 is LGHDT and CDR2 YNNKEL (reference sequence). The CDR3 is 15 amino acids. The CDR3 DNA reads as TGTGCCAGCACCCTCATGGGGACCGATAATGAAAAACTGTTTTTT. Its protein product is CASTLMGTDNEKLFF. Full variable domain (missing parts from reference TRBV3-1 and TRBJ1-4): DTAVSQTPKYLVTQMGNDKSIKCEQNLGHDTMYWYKQDSKKFLKIMFSYNNKELIINETVPNRFSPKSPDKAHLNLHINSLELGDSAVYFCASTLMGTDNEKLFFGSGTQLSVL.

This clonotype has more than one count but fewer than ten. This chain connects TRBV6-5 to TRBJ1-2, with 7 bases identical to TRBD1. V lost 1 base, J lost 8 bases, and 10 bases stayed unmatched. Germline CDR1 and CDR2: MNHEY and SVGAGI. This CDR3 has 15 amino acids. CDR3: CASSYYAGQGDGYTF. In nucleotides, the CDR3 is TGTGCCAGCAGTTACTACGCAGGCCAGGGGGACGGCTACACCTTC.

V and J are TRBV11-2 and TRBJ2-4; 11 nucleotides agree with TRBD2. The CDR3 is 22 residues long. V dropped 1 base and J dropped 6; count of bases not matched to a gene: 23. Germline loops: CDR1 SGHAT, CDR2 FQNNGV. This chain's CDR3 is CASSLVGRGLAGPGESPNIQYF. As DNA, the CDR3 is TGTGCCAGCAGCTTAGTGGGCCGAGGACTAGCGGGCCCCGGCGAATCTCCAAACATTCAGTACTTC. Using reference TRBV11-2 and TRBJ2-4 for the parts outside the CDR3, the full variable domain is EAGVAQSPRYKIIEKRQSVAFWCNPISGHATLYWYQQILGQGPKLLIQFQNNGVVDDSQLPKDRFSAERLKGVDSTLKIQPAKLEDSAVYLCASSLVGRGLAGPGESPNIQYFGAGTRLSVL.

The rearrangement links TRBV4-3 to TRBJ2-5; D is unclear. V lost 4 bases to trimming and J lost 5 bases, with 14 bases between them. Germline lookup yields CDR1 LGHNA and CDR2 YSLEER. The CDR3 has 14 residues. In DNA, the CDR3 is TGCGCCAGCAGCCTCTCACGGCATCGGGAGACCCAGTACTTC. Translating gives CASSLSRHRETQYF.

There are a few counts of this clonotype. The V call is TRBV9, the J call TRBJ2-7; the match to TRBD1 covers 7 bases. CDR1 and CDR2 from the germline V gene are SGDLS and YYNGEE. The CDR3 is made up of 15 amino acids. V lost 4 bases, J lost 5 bases, and 12 bases stayed unmatched. CDR3 DNA: TGTGCCAGCAGCCCTCGACAGGGACCCTTGGACGAGCAGTACTTC. Protein sequence: CASSPRQGPLDEQYF. Based on the CDR3 plus reference TRBV9 and TRBJ2-7, the full variable domain is DSGVTQTPKHLITATGQRVTLRCSPRSGDLSVYWYQQSLDQGLQFLIQYYNGEERAKGNILERFSAQQFPDLHSELNLSSLELGDSALYFCASSPRQGPLDEQYFGPGTRLTVT.

The J gene is TRBJ2-5, the V gene TRBV6-2 or TRBV6-3; D may be TRBD1 (6 bases). V lost 2 bases, J lost 3 bases, and 13 bases lay in between. The V gene's germline CDR1 is MNHEY and CDR2 SVGEGT. This CDR3 has 15 amino acids. For the CDR3, the DNA is TGTGCCAGCAGTTACCCACGGGCAGGGGAAGAGACCCAGTACTTC. It yields the protein CASSYPRAGEETQYF.

This clonotype was picked up a small number of times. The chain is built from TRBV7-2 and TRBJ2-7; TRBD2 matches 11 bases. Trimming cost V 2 bases and J 5 bases; bases outside gene matches: 8. The CDR3 totals 16 residues. Germline loops: CDR1 SGHTA, CDR2 FQGNSA. CDR3 nucleotides: TGTGCCAGCAGCTTATTTGCTAGCGGGGGGATTAACGAGCAGTACTTC. Its translation is CASSLFASGGINEQYF.

This clonotype was observed a handful of times. J is TRBJ1-2 and V is TRBV29-1, with a tentative D call TRBD1 (5 bases). CDR1 is SQVTM, CDR2 ANQGSEA, per germline. Trimming took off 5 bases at V and 4 bases at J, with 14 bases between the two ends. The CDR3 contains 13 residues. As DNA, the CDR3 is TGCAGCGTTTTACCCAGGGCCGGCTATGGCTACACCTTC. This gives the protein CSVLPRAGYGYTF.

The chain couples TRBV5-1 to TRBJ2-1; D unresolved. There are 13 residues in the CDR3. Per germline, CDR1 SGHRS and CDR2 YFSETQ. V lost 4 bases and J 10 bases, leaving 15 bases between the germline ends. The CDR3 coding sequence is TGCGCCAGCAGCCCCGTTGGTGTTCGGGAGCAGTTCTTC. Protein: CASSPVGVREQFF.

This clonotype has just a few counts. A much larger clonotype is one base distant, so this may be a read error. The chain has TRBV2 and TRBJ2-7; 8 bases fit TRBD2. Germline loops: CDR1 SNHLY, CDR2 FYNNEI. This CDR3 spans 15 amino acids. The ends lost 6 bases at V and 7 bases at J; junction bases unmatched: 14. The CDR3 spells CASRRGSGVSDEQYF. CDR3 bases: TGTGCCAGCAGGAGGGGTAGCGGGGTGTCAGATGAGCAGTACTTC.

J is TRBJ2-7 and V is TRBV7-2; unclear D gene. The V and J ends lost 1 base and 4 bases respectively, with 11 bases between them. CDR3 size: 14 residues. Germline loops: CDR1 SGHTA, CDR2 FQGNSA. The CDR3 sequence: CASSLDPKPYEQYF. As DNA, the CDR3 is TGTGCCAGCAGCTTAGACCCTAAACCTTACGAGCAGTACTTC.